This TCR beta chain is from a study of blood T cells in healthy people across ages. Whole-study findings and limits: PBMCs that were unsorted prevented a conclusive naive versus antigen-experienced comparison.

A minimum of 6 million PBMCs was isolated per sample. Primed by a sample-barcoded 5' primer and a J-beta primer mix, a second PCR proceeded for roughly 6 to 12 cycles. TCRdb used MiXCR to reprocess the 5' RACE reads, holding one entry per CDR3 protein. The repertoire includes roughly 800,000 distinct CDR3 sequences, about 25% of them detected once, and approximately 4% sits in the top ten. As concerns this clonotype: The antigen is undetermined.

The ends were cut back, 4 bases at V and 4 bases at J, with 11 bases in the middle. Per the germline V gene, CDR1 is LGHNA and CDR2 is YSLEER. This CDR3 comprises 14 residues. These data are also associated with another study on T cells of mothers and their children. Turning to that study: A few healthy Caucasian mothers served as donors, and their six children did as well.

The sample taken for sequencing was blood. The chain uses TRBV4-3 and TRBJ2-1; D ambiguous. The sequence came from a boy younger than 18 in good health. The CDR3 is CASSRNAIYNEQFF. The CDR3 DNA follows: TGCGCCAGCAGCCGAAATGCCATTTACAATGAGCAGTTCTTC.